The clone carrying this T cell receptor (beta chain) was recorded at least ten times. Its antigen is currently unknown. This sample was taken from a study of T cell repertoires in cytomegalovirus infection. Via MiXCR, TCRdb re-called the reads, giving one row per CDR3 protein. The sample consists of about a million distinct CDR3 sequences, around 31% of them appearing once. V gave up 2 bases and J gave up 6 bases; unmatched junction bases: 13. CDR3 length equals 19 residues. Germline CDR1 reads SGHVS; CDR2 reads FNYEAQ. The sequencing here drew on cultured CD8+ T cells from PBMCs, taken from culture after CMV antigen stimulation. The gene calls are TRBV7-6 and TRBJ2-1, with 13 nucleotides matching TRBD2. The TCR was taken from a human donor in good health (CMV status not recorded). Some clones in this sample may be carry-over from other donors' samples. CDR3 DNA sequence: TGTGCCAGCAGCTTATCCCCTCCTGGACTAGCGGGGGTGGGCAATGAGCAGTTCTTC. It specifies CASSLSPPGLAGVGNEQFF. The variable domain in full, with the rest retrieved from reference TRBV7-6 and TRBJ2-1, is GAGVSQSPRYKVTKRGQDVALRCDPISGHVSLYWYRQALGQGPEFLTYFNYEAQQDKSGLPNDRFSAERPEGSISTLTIQRTEQRDSAMYRCASSLSPPGLAGVGNEQFFGPGTRLTVL.